This TCR beta chain is drawn from a study of beta chain features in type 1 diabetes (dated by TCRdb to 2017 to 2018). Context from the whole study: Mean age, gender distribution, total cell number and subset yield were not different between patients and healthy donors. Across all samples, approximately 98,000,000 sorted cells were examined, and cell number per subset correlated strongly with RNA yield. Regulatory and stem cell-like memory subsets were obtained from only 8 patients and about eight healthy donors, while naive and central memory subsets were obtained from all 30 or so donors. The study compared TCRB repertoires of sorted circulating CD4+ T cell subsets between recently diagnosed type 1 diabetes patients and matched healthy donors. Study-wide conclusions, independent of this receptor: The naive, central memory and regulatory TCRB repertoires appeared to resemble one another more closely among patients than among healthy donors. Because cDNA rather than genomic DNA was sequenced, highly expressing activated cells could have been over-represented, although no difference in activation and CD3 levels was found between groups. Type 1 diabetes patients showed a moderate but significant shortening of TCRB CDR3 length in all four CD4+ subsets. At VDJ recombination sites, patients with type 1 diabetes made fewer insertions and deleted more nucleotides, a pattern implying thymic rearrangement abnormalities. HLA sub-analyses involved small numbers of individuals, so any influence of HLA type on TCRB rearrangement remained unresolved. PCR may preferentially amplify shorter templates, but because patient and control samples were amplified and corrected together, any resulting skew would affect both groups equally.

Each donor gave one peripheral blood draw, roughly 120 mL on average, collected into heparinised tubes. A BD FACSAria II and a panel including CD45RO, CCR7, CD25, CD127, CD95 and CD27 were used to sort naive, central memory, regulatory and stem cell-like memory CD4+ T cells. All sorted populations exceeded 95% purity. PBMCs were isolated right away by Lymphoprep density gradient centrifugation and were stained directly, without culture. So that batch effects would be minimized, each experiment stained and sorted samples in pairs, pairing one healthy donor with one patient. All of the isolated RNA was reverse transcribed with the High Capacity cDNA Reverse Transcription Kit, so expressed TCRB transcripts were sequenced. Deep immunoSEQ sequencing was performed on naive, central memory and regulatory T cell samples, with an average of approximately 3.9 million total reads per sample. Sorted cells were lysed in RLT buffer and RNA was extracted with DNase-treated RNeasy Micro or Mini kits, depending on cell number. Each cell subset was processed on its own to prevent cross-contamination, while patient and healthy donor samples were processed together. The immunoSEQ multiplex PCR was used to amplify TCRB sequences from cDNA, generating 87-bp fragments that spanned the CDR3 region. The amplicons were sequenced using the Illumina HiSeq platform. On the authors' methods: PCR bias was computationally corrected using synthetic template baselines, reads within Hamming distance 2 were collapsed, and singletons that could not be merged were discarded. Reads were aligned to IMGT to assign V, D and J genes, CDR3 length, and insertions or deletions at six rearrangement sites. Within each subset, clonotype counts were normalized to sorted cell number, after which true diversity and Gini coefficients were computed with the tcR R package. Repertoire sharing was quantified using the overlap coefficient calculated on TCRB nucleotide sequences. Drawn from immuneACCESS, this table holds only the in-frame rearrangements with V and J called that TCRdb kept. Clones are partly lost; checked studies trace under half to an unresolved V gene and leave the rest unexplained. V and J calls and clone size are given by that table; D and trimming were obtained from the DNA. For this sample the table gives some 160,000 clones, of which 9% to 10% were detected only once. In total, the top ten clones hold 0.7% of the sample.

This clone has just a few counts. There is no known antigen for this receptor. No clone much larger than this one lies a single base away; base qualities are absent. The CDR3 sequence holds 15 residues, the cysteine and phenylalanine included. Only the CDR3 region is kept as DNA, spanning 45 bases read in frame from base 1. According to the germline V gene, CDR1 reads MGHRA and CDR2 reads YSYEKL. V and J are trimmed by 5 bases and 5 bases, and the gene matches miss 8 bases of the junction. The sequence was collected from a woman between 25 and 40 years old with type 1 diabetes. This chain is built from TRBV4-1 and TRBJ2-7, with 11 junctional bases fitting TRBD2. Sequencing input: central memory CD4+ T cells from blood. The CDR3 here reads CASSVRLAGMDEQYF. The sequence in DNA is TGCGCCAGCAGCGTGCGACTAGCGGGAATGGACGAGCAGTACTTC.